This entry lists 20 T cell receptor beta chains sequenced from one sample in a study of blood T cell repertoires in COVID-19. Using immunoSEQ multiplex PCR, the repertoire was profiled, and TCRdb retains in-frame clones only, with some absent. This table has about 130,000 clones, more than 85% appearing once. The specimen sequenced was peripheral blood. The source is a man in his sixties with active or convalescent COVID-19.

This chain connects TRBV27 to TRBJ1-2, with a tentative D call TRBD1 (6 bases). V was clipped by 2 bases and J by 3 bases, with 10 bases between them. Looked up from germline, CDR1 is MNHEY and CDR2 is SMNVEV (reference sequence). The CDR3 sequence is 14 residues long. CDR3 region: CASSLEYRDYGYTF. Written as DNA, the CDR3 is TGTGCCAGCAGTTTAGAGTACAGGGACTATGGCTACACCTTC.

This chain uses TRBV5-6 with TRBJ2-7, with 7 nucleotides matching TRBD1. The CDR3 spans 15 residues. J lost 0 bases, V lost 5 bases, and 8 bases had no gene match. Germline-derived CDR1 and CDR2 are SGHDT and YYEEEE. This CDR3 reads CASSFLGQTSYEQYF. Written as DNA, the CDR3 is TGTGCCAGCAGTTTTCTGGGACAGACCTCCTACGAGCAGTACTTC.

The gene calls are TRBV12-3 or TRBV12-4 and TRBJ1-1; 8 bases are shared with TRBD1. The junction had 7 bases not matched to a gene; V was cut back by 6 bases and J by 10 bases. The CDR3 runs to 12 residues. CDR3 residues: CASRHRGSPAFF. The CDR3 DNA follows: TGTGCCAGCAGGCACAGGGGGTCCCCAGCTTTCTTT.

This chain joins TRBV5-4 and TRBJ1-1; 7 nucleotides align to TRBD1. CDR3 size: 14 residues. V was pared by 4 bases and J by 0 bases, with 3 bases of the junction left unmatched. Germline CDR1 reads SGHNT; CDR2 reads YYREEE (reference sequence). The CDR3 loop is CASSRTGLNTEAFF. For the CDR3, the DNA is TGTGCCAGCAGCCGGACAGGCTTGAACACTGAAGCTTTCTTT.

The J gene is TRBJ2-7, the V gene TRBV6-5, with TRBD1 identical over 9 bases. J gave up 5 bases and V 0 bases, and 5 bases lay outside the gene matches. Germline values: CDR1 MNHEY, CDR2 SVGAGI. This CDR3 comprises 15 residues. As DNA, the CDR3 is TGTGCCAGCAGTTACTCGGGGACAGGGCCGAACGAGCAGTACTTC. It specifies CASSYSGTGPNEQYF.

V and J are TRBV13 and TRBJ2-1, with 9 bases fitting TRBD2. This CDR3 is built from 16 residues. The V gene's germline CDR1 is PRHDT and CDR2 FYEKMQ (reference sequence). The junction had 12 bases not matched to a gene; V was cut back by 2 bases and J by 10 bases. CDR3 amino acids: CASSLLGGGRAEEQFF. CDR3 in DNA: TGTGCCAGCAGCTTATTAGGAGGCGGGAGGGCCGAAGAGCAGTTCTTC.

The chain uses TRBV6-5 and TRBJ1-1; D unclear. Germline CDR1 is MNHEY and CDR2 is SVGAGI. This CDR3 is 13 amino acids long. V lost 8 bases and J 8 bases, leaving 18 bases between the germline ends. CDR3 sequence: CASVLSVGKEAFF. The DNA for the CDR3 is TGTGCCAGCGTCCTGTCAGTCGGGAAGGAAGCTTTCTTT.

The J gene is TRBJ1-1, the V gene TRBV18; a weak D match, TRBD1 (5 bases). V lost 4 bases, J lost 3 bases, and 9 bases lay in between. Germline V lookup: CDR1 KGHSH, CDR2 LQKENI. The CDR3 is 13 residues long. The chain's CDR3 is CASSQGSDTEAFF. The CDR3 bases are TGTGCCAGCTCACAGGGGTCGGACACTGAAGCTTTCTTT.

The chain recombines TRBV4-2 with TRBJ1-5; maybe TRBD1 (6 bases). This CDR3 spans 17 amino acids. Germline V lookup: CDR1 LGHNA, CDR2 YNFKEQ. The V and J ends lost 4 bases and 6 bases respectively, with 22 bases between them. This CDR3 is CASSRSVGANPPQPQHF. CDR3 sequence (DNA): TGTGCCAGCAGCCGCAGTGTGGGGGCGAATCCCCCTCAGCCCCAGCATTTT.

The CDR3 loop reads CASSFTGQSSYNEQFF. The CDR3 DNA reads as TGCGCCAGCAGCTTTACAGGTCAGAGCTCCTACAATGAGCAGTTCTTC. J is TRBJ2-1 and V is TRBV5-1; tentative D call: TRBD1 (5 bases). CDR1 and CDR2 from the germline V gene are SGHRS and YFSETQ. CDR3 size: 16 residues. The V end lost 2 bases, the J end lost 0 bases, and 12 bases lay between the germline ends.

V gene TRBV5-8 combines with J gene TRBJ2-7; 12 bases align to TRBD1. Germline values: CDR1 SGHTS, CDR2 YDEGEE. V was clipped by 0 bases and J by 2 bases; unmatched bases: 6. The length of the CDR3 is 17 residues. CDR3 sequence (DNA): TGTGCCAGCAGCTTGGAACTGGGACAGGGGGCCGCCTACGAGCAGTACTTC. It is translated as CASSLELGQGAAYEQYF.

The CDR3 is CASSQDLVPTEAFF. The DNA of the CDR3 is TGTGCCAGCAGCCAAGATTTAGTTCCCACTGAAGCTTTCTTT. The chain joins TRBV3-1 (or the pseudogene TRBV3-2) to TRBJ1-1; no firm D call. Germline CDR1 reads LGHDT; CDR2 reads YNNKEL (reference sequence). Trimming took off 0 bases at V and 4 bases at J, with 9 bases between the two ends. The CDR3 covers 14 residues.

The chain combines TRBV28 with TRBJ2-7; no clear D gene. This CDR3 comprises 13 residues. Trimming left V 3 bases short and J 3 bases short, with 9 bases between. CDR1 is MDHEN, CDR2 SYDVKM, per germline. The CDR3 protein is CASSLEWIYEQYF. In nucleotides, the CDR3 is TGTGCCAGCAGTTTGGAGTGGATCTACGAGCAGTACTTC.

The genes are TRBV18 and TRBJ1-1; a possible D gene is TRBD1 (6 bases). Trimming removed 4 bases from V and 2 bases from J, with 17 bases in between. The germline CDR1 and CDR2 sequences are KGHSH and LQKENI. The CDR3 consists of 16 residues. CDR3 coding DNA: TGTGCCAGCTCACTGACAGGACCTGACGCAAACACTGAAGCTTTCTTT. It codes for CASSLTGPDANTEAFF. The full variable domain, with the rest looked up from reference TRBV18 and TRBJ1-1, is NAGVMQNPRHLVRRRGQEARLRCSPMKGHSHVYWYRQLPEEGLKFMVYLQKENIIDESGMPKERFSAEFPKEGPSILRIQQVVRGDSAAYFCASSLTGPDANTEAFFGQGTRLTVV.

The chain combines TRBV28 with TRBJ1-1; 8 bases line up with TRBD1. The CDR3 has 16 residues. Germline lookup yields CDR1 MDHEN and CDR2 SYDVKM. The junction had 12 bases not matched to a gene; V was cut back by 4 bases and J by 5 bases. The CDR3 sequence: CASSSQSRGRVTEAFF. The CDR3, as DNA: TGTGCCAGCAGTTCCCAATCCAGGGGGCGGGTAACTGAAGCTTTCTTT.

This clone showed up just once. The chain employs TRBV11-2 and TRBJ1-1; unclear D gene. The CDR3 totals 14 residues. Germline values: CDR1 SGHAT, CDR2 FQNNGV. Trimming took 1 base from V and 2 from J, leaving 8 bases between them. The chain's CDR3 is CASSLVQINTEAFF. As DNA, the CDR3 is TGTGCCAGCAGCTTAGTACAGATCAACACTGAAGCTTTCTTT.

The CDR3 loop reads CASSLGEGPETQYF. CDR3 DNA: TGTGCCAGCAGCCTAGGGGAAGGGCCAGAGACCCAGTACTTC. This chain joins TRBV3-1 (or the pseudogene TRBV3-2) and TRBJ2-5; tentative D call: TRBD1 (5 bases). V shed 4 bases and J shed 4 bases, with 13 bases lying between them. The V gene's germline CDR1 is LGHDT and CDR2 YNNKEL (reference sequence). This CDR3 has 14 residues.

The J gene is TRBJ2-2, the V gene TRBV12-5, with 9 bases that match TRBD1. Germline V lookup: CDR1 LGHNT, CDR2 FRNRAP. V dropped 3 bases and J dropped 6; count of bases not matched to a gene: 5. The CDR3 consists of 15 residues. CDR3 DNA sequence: TGTGCTAGTGGTTTCATGACAGGGGGGTCCGGGGAGCTGTTTTTT. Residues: CASGFMTGGSGELFF.

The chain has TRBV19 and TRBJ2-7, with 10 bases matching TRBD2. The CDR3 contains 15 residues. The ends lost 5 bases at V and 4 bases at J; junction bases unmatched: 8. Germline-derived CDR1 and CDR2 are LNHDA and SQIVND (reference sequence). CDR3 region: CASSPESGRGYEQYF. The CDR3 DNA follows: TGTGCCAGTAGTCCCGAAAGCGGGAGGGGGTACGAGCAGTACTTC.

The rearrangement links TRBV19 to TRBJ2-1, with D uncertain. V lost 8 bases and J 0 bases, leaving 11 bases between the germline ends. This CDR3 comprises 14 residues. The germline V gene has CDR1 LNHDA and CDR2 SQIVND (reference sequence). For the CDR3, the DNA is TGTGCCAGTGCGACAACCTACTCCTACAATGAGCAGTTCTTC. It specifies CASATTYSYNEQFF.